These 16 T cell receptor beta chains were sequenced from one sample in a study of CD8+CD57+ T cells in acquired aplastic anemia. An expansion of CD8+CD57+ cells by flow cytometry had been shown in patients chosen for sequencing. Genomic DNA, the template, was used for profiling of the TCR beta VDJ and CDR3. TCRdb reprocessed the reads via MiXCR and lists one record per CDR3 protein. The top ten hold 0.82% of the sample, which has under 500,000 distinct CDR3 sequences, around 33% seen once. Sequenced input: sorted CD4+, CD8+, or CD8+CD57+ T cells (not recorded which) from PBMCs. The receptors come from a human donor with aplastic anemia.

The chain has TRBV29-1 and TRBJ1-2; D gene ambiguous. The CDR3 sequence is 12 residues long. The V gene lost 4 bases and the J gene lost 8 bases, with 14 bases spanning the gap. Germline CDR1 is SQVTM and CDR2 is ANQGSEA. CDR3 sequence: CSVARRGWGYTF. The CDR3 DNA reads TGCAGCGTTGCCCGGCGGGGTTGGGGCTACACCTTC.

There are a few counts of this clonotype. The rearrangement links TRBV10-2 to TRBJ2-1; 7 bases are shared with TRBD2. V gave up 10 bases and J gave up 0 bases; unmatched junction bases: 12. CDR3 length equals 16 residues. Looked up from germline, CDR1 is WSHSY and CDR2 is SAAADI. CDR3 sequence reads: CATKVLAGSSYNEQFF. CDR3 DNA: TGCGCCACCAAAGTATTAGCGGGCAGCTCCTACAATGAGCAGTTCTTC.

The chain recombines TRBV18 with TRBJ1-5; 10 bases are a match to TRBD1. Looked up from germline, CDR1 is KGHSH and CDR2 is LQKENI. The J segment lost 4 bases and the V segment lost 6 bases, leaving 9 bases of the junction unmatched. This CDR3 is 16 amino acids long. For the CDR3, the DNA is TGTGCCAGCTCGATTTGGGACAGGGGACGGAATCAGCCCCAGCATTTT. Protein: CASSIWDRGRNQPQHF.

This clonotype came up many times. This chain uses TRBV10-3 with TRBJ2-7, with D uncertain. This CDR3 is built from 12 residues. CDR1 ENHRY and CDR2 SYGVKD come from the germline V gene. Trimming removed 8 bases at V and 6 bases at J, with 14 bases between. The CDR3 is CAIAPVAGEQYF. The DNA for the CDR3 is TGTGCCATCGCACCTGTGGCCGGCGAGCAGTACTTC.

This chain connects TRBV12-3 or TRBV12-4 to TRBJ1-3; D may be TRBD1 (5 bases). Trimming took off 4 bases at V and 2 bases at J, with 9 bases between the two ends. This CDR3 has 14 residues. The chain's CDR3 is CASSSGFPGNTIYF. DNA for the CDR3: TGTGCCAGCAGTTCAGGGTTTCCTGGAAACACCATATATTTT.

This clonotype was observed a few times. The chain couples TRBV10-3 to TRBJ1-3; D call uncertain. Per the germline V gene, CDR1 is ENHRY and CDR2 is SYGVKD. The CDR3 totals 17 residues. Trimming removed 10 bases from V and 0 bases from J, with 22 bases in between. The CDR3 sequence is CATAGRGRSHSGNTIYF. CDR3 nucleotides: TGTGCCACAGCAGGCCGTGGCAGATCTCACTCTGGAAACACCATATATTTT.

J is TRBJ2-7 and V is TRBV25-1, with 9 bases fitting TRBD1. V trimming: 3 bases; J trimming: 4 bases; junction bases outside the gene matches: 7. CDR1 and CDR2 (germline): MGHDK, SYGVNS. This CDR3 comprises 15 residues. In DNA, the CDR3 is TGTGCCAGCAGTGACCCCCGGGACAGGGTTTACGAGCAGTACTTC. As protein: CASSDPRDRVYEQYF.

This clonotype came up many times. V usage is TRBV20-1 and J usage is TRBJ1-5, with TRBD1 matching 9 bases. J gave up 3 bases and V 3 bases, and 12 bases lay outside the gene matches. CDR3 size: 17 residues. Germline V gene lookup returns CDR1 DFQATT and CDR2 SNEGSKA (reference sequence). CDR3 amino acids: CSARGMGQGRDNQPQHF. The DNA for the CDR3 is TGCAGTGCTAGGGGTATGGGACAGGGCCGTGACAATCAGCCCCAGCATTTT.

As concerns this clonotype: The germline gene is not matched at one end of the junction; a read error may be the cause. The chain links TRBV2 to TRBJ1-6, with D uncertain. The CDR3 totals 13 residues. The germline CDR1 and CDR2 sequences are SNHLY and FYNNEI. The CDR3 nucleotides are TGCGCCAGCAGCCAAGACCTGGGCCAGCCCCTCCACTTT. Protein product: CASSQDLGQPLHF. The full variable domain, its missing parts supplied by reference TRBV2 and TRBJ1-6, is EPEVTQTPSHQVTQMGQEVILRCVPISNHLYFYWYRQILGQKVEFLVSFYNNEISEKSEIFDDQFSVERPDGSNFTLKIRSTKLEDSAMYFCASSQDLGQPLHFGNGTRLTVT.

The chain combines TRBV10-3 with TRBJ2-3; 12 nucleotides match TRBD2. The germline V gene encodes CDR1 ENHRY and CDR2 SYGVKD. This CDR3 contains 16 residues. V lost 3 bases to trimming and J lost 10 bases; unmatched junction nucleotides: 11. In DNA, the CDR3 is TGTGCCATCAGTGACGTGTTCCAGACTAGCGGGGGTTCGCAGTATTTT. Translation gives CAISDVFQTSGGSQYF.

This sequence joins TRBV20-1 and TRBJ2-1, with 9 bases aligning to TRBD2. The V gene's germline CDR1 is DFQATT and CDR2 SNEGSKA (reference sequence). The CDR3 has 14 residues. The trim removed 1 base at V and 5 bases at J, leaving 3 bases unmatched. The CDR3 is CSARVLAGNNEQFF. For the CDR3, the DNA is TGCAGTGCTAGAGTCCTAGCGGGGAACAATGAGCAGTTCTTC.

The gene calls are TRBV6-1 and TRBJ2-7, with 8 nucleotides matching TRBD2. Germline CDR1 MNHNS, CDR2 SASEGT. The CDR3 covers 19 residues. Trimming removed 6 bases from V and 4 bases from J; junction bases left unmatched: 23. CDR3 nucleotide sequence: TGTGCCAGCAGAGAAACCCATGGGACGGAGATACTAGCGGCATACGAGCAGTACTTC. Its protein product is CASRETHGTEILAAYEQYF.

CDR3 residues: CASGPGQPGPQHF. The CDR3 region has the DNA TGTGCCAGCGGCCCCGGACAGCCAGGGCCCCAGCATTTT. This sequence joins TRBV3-1 and TRBJ1-5; TRBD1 might be the D (6 bases). CDR3 length: 13 amino acids. Germline assignment: CDR1 LGHDT and CDR2 YNNKEL (reference sequence). V lost 8 bases to trimming and J lost 9 bases, with 17 bases between them.

The sample holds a few counts of this clonotype. The chain links TRBV6-2 or TRBV6-3 to TRBJ1-2; D not certain. Germline V lookup: CDR1 MNHEY, CDR2 SVGEGT. This CDR3 has 13 amino acids. V lost 6 bases and J lost 3, with 11 bases in between. CDR3 DNA: TGTGCCAGCAGCTCCGCGGACTACTATGGCTACACCTTC. Translation: CASSSADYYGYTF.

This clonotype was seen only once. A read error may account for a junction end that differs from germline. The chain links TRBV19 to TRBJ2-3; 11 bases fit TRBD1. The CDR3 has 13 amino acids. From germline, CDR1 is LNHDA and CDR2 SQIVND (reference sequence). In DNA form, the CDR3 reads TGTGCCAGTAGTACGGAAACGGACAGGGGGCGGCATTTT. Amino acid sequence: CASSTETDRGRHF.

The chain uses TRBV7-2 and TRBJ2-2, with D unclear. The CDR3 extends over 12 amino acids. V was trimmed by 1 base and J by 8 bases, leaving 5 bases between them. The germline gives CDR1 SGHTA, CDR2 FQGNSA. CDR3 DNA: TGTGCCAGCAGCTTAGATCGTGGGGAGCTGTTTTTT. Amino acids: CASSLDRGELFF.